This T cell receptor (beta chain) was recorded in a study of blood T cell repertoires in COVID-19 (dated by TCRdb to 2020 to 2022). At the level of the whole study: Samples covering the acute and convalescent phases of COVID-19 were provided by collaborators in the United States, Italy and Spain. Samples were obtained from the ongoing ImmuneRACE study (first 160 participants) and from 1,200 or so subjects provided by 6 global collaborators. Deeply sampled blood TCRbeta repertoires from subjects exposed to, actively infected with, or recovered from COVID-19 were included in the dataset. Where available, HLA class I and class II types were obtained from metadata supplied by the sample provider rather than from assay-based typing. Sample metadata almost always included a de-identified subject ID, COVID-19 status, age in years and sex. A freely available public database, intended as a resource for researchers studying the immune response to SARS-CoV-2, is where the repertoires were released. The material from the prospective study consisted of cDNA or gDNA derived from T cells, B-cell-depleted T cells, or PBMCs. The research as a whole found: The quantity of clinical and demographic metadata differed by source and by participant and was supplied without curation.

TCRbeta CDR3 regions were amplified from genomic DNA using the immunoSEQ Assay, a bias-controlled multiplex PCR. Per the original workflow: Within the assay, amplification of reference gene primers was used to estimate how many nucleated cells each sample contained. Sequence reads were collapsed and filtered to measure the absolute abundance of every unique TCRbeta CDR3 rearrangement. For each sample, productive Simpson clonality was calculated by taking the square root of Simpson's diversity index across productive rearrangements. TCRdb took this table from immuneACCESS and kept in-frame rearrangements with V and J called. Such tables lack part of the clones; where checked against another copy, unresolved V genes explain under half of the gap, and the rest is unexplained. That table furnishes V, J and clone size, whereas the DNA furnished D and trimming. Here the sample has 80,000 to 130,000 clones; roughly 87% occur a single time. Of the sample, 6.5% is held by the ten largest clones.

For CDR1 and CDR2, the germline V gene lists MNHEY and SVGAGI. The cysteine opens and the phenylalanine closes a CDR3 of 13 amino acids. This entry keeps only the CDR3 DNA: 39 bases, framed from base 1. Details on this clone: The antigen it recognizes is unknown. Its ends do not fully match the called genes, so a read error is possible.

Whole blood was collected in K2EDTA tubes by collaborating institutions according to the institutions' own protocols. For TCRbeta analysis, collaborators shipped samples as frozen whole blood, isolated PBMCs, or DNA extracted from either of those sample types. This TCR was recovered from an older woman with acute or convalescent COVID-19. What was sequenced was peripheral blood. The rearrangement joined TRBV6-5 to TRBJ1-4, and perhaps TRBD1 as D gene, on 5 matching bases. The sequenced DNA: TGTGCCGGCAGGGTCCGGGAGGGTGAAAAACTGTTTTTT. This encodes CAGRVREGEKLFF.